The 29 T cell receptor beta chains below come from one sample, sequenced in a study of T cell changes during pregnancy in multiple sclerosis. Clones were sequenced by immunoSEQ multiplex PCR, and TCRdb holds only the in-frame ones, with some missing. Of just under 40,000 clones in the sample, approximately 90% were seen once. The source material was CD4+ T cells from peripheral blood mononuclear cells, sampled in the first trimester of pregnancy. Receptor source: a female donor in good health, enrolled as a control in a pregnancy study.

The chain uses TRBV5-1 and TRBJ2-1; 10 positions agree with TRBD1. Germline V gene data show CDR1 as SGHRS and CDR2 as YFSETQ. J gave up 5 bases and V 5 bases, and 13 bases lay outside the gene matches. The CDR3 is 17 amino acids. The CDR3 sequence is CASRWTGGPTNNNEQFF. DNA of the CDR3: TGCGCCAGCAGGTGGACAGGGGGGCCAACAAACAACAATGAGCAGTTCTTC.

J is TRBJ1-5 and V is TRBV4-3; D is unresolved. V was pared by 3 bases and J by 2 bases, with 11 bases between. Germline assignment: CDR1 LGHNA and CDR2 YSLEER. The length of the CDR3 is 15 residues. This CDR3 reads CASSQDLGGNQPQHF. CDR3 bases: TGCGCCAGCAGCCAGGACTTGGGCGGCAATCAGCCCCAGCATTTT.

V is TRBV6-6 and J is TRBJ2-3; weak D call: TRBD1 (6 bases). Germline V gene data show CDR1 as MNHNY and CDR2 as SVGAGI (reference sequence). V was cut by 8 bases and J by 2 bases, with 17 bases left in between. The CDR3 covers 15 residues. This CDR3 is CASRTQGLVTDTQYF. As DNA, the CDR3 is TGTGCCAGCCGCACACAGGGTTTGGTCACAGATACGCAGTATTTT.

This chain uses TRBV7-2 with TRBJ2-3; TRBD2 matches 12 bases. Germline V gives CDR1 SGHTA, CDR2 FQGNSA. This CDR3 is built from 15 residues. After removal of 6 bases from V and 3 bases from J, the junction contained 4 bases not matched to a gene. CDR3 amino acids: CASSLAGGRTDTQYF. In DNA, the CDR3 is TGTGCCAGCAGTCTAGCGGGGGGGCGGACAGATACGCAGTATTTT.

This sequence joins TRBV7-2 and TRBJ2-7; 7 positions match TRBD1. The CDR3 has 14 amino acids. V was clipped by 5 bases and J by 3 bases; unmatched bases: 7. Per the germline V gene, CDR1 is SGHTA and CDR2 is FQGNSA. CDR3 nucleotides: TGTGCCAGCAGCCCCACGGGACAGATCTACGAGCAGTACTTC. It codes for CASSPTGQIYEQYF.

This chain connects TRBV5-5 to TRBJ1-1; the D gene is possibly TRBD1 (5 bases). V was trimmed by 4 bases and J by 1 base, leaving 14 bases between them. CDR3 length equals 15 residues. Looked up from germline, CDR1 is SGHKS and CDR2 is YYEKEE (reference sequence). Written as DNA, the CDR3 is TGTGCCAGCAGCCGGACGGGGGGAGCGAACACTGAAGCTTTCTTT. This codes for CASSRTGGANTEAFF. Drawing the rest from reference TRBV5-5 and TRBJ1-1, the complete variable domain is DAGVTQSPTHLIKTRGQQVTLRCSPISGHKSVSWYQQVLGQGPQFIFQYYEKEERGRGNFPDRFSARQFPNYSSELNVNALLLGDSALYLCASSRTGGANTEAFFGQGTRLTVV.

The chain couples TRBV2 to TRBJ2-7; D call uncertain. The CDR3 is made up of 15 amino acids. Germline V lookup: CDR1 SNHLY, CDR2 FYNNEI. The ends were cut back, 4 bases at V and 4 bases at J, with 17 bases in the middle. The CDR3 spells CASSGQWQAPYEQYF. The CDR3 DNA follows: TGTGCCAGCAGTGGTCAATGGCAGGCGCCGTACGAGCAGTACTTC.

The gene calls are TRBV19 and TRBJ2-3; a weak D match, TRBD2 (6 bases). There are 16 residues in the CDR3. V was pared by 0 bases and J by 5 bases, with 15 bases between. Germline V lookup: CDR1 LNHDA, CDR2 SQIVND (reference sequence). The CDR3 sequence is CASSIDRGGAVDTQYF. The CDR3 nucleotides are TGTGCCAGTAGTATAGATCGCGGAGGGGCAGTAGATACGCAGTATTTT.

This chain links TRBV5-1 with TRBJ2-5, with 7 nucleotides matching TRBD1. In germline, CDR1 is SGHRS, CDR2 YFSETQ. Losses at the gene ends were 0 bases for V and 4 bases for J; bases not matched to a gene: 9. The CDR3 runs to 16 residues. This CDR3 reads CASSLGRGLWSETQYF. In DNA form, the CDR3 reads TGCGCCAGCAGCTTGGGAAGGGGGCTGTGGTCAGAGACCCAGTACTTC.

This chain connects TRBV27 to TRBJ1-6; 11 nucleotides align to TRBD1. CDR1 and CDR2 from the germline V gene are MNHEY and SMNVEV (reference sequence). The V gene end was trimmed by 6 bases and the J gene end by 0 bases; junction bases not matched to a gene: 16. The CDR3 sequence is 21 residues long. The DNA of the CDR3 is TGTGCCAGCAGCCCACTTTCCCGGGACAGGGGGGCCCACTCCTATAATTCACCCCTCCACTTT. Translating gives CASSPLSRDRGAHSYNSPLHF.

V is TRBV7-9 and J is TRBJ1-4, with TRBD1 matching 8 bases. Germline V lookup: CDR1 SEHNR, CDR2 FQNEAQ (reference sequence). Losses at the gene ends were 6 bases for V and 8 bases for J; bases not matched to a gene: 11. The CDR3 loop spans 15 amino acids. The CDR3 sequence: CASSPGQGIDEKLFF. The CDR3 region has the DNA TGTGCCAGCAGTCCCGGACAGGGCATTGACGAAAAACTGTTTTTT.

V and J are TRBV27 and TRBJ1-1; D may be TRBD1 (6 bases). The V gene's germline CDR1 is MNHEY and CDR2 SMNVEV (reference sequence). V was cut by 4 bases and J by 1 base, with 13 bases left in between. This CDR3 comprises 15 residues. This CDR3 is CASSWGGFGNTEAFF. CDR3 bases: TGTGCCAGCAGTTGGGGGGGCTTCGGGAACACTGAAGCTTTCTTT.

A single count supports this clone. CDR3 in amino acids: CASSQDGQGKTGELFF. CDR3 bases: TGTGCCAGCAGCCAAGATGGGCAGGGTAAGACCGGGGAGCTGTTTTTT. V gene TRBV4-2 combines with J gene TRBJ2-2; D possibly corresponds to TRBD1 (5 bases). CDR1 and CDR2 from the germline V gene are LGHNA and YNFKEQ. This CDR3 has 16 residues. The germline V and J ends were trimmed by 0 bases and 5 bases, with 13 bases remaining between them.

In this sample, this clone turned up once. The rearrangement links TRBV27 to TRBJ1-1, with 10 bases identical to TRBD1. Germline CDR1 MNHEY, CDR2 SMNVEV (reference sequence). The V segment lost 5 bases and the J segment 3 bases; nucleotides outside the gene matches: 3. CDR3 length equals 14 residues. The chain's CDR3 is CASSGTGADTEAFF. The DNA of the CDR3 is TGTGCCAGCAGTGGGACAGGGGCCGACACTGAAGCTTTCTTT.

The CDR3 DNA follows: TGTGCCAGCAGTGGGGCGGGGTCAGAGACCCAGTACTTC. Residues: CASSGAGSETQYF. The chain combines TRBV2 with TRBJ2-5; D is perhaps TRBD2 (6 bases). The CDR3 runs to 13 residues. The germline V gene encodes CDR1 SNHLY and CDR2 FYNNEI. Trimming removed 4 bases at V and 4 bases at J, with 10 bases between.

CDR3 sequence (DNA): TGTGCCACCAGCAGTACCGGGACAGGTCAGATCGGCTACACCTTC. Residues: CATSSTGTGQIGYTF. The chain employs TRBV15 and TRBJ1-2; 8 bases are a match to TRBD1. The CDR3 has 15 residues. Trimming cost V 3 bases and J 8 bases; bases outside gene matches: 11. The germline V gene has CDR1 LNHNV and CDR2 YYDKDF (reference sequence).

The chain recombines TRBV19 with TRBJ1-2; D is uncertain. V shed 3 bases and J shed 0 bases, with 8 bases lying between them. Germline V CDR1 and CDR2: LNHDA, SQIVND (reference sequence). CDR3 size: 14 residues. In DNA, the CDR3 is TGTGCCAGTAGTATGGGCCGAGCTAACTATGGCTACACCTTC. This translates into CASSMGRANYGYTF.

The chain links TRBV7-2 to TRBJ2-7; D possibly corresponds to TRBD2 (6 bases). Germline CDR1 SGHTA, CDR2 FQGNSA. This CDR3 comprises 15 residues. Trimming stripped 1 base from V and 3 bases from J, with 13 bases between. DNA of the CDR3: TGTGCCAGCAGCTTAGACCCCAGAGCGGGCTACGAGCAGTACTTC. Translating gives CASSLDPRAGYEQYF.

This clone has a handful of counts. This sample also contains other DNA sequences that code for the same CDR3. V is TRBV19 and J is TRBJ1-2; possibly TRBD1 for D (6 bases). The V gene's germline CDR1 is LNHDA and CDR2 SQIVND (reference sequence). This CDR3 spans 13 amino acids. Trimming took 9 bases from V and 6 from J, leaving 17 bases between them. The CDR3 DNA is TGTGCCAGCACCCGGGGTCAGGGGAATGGCTACACCTTC. Its protein is CASTRGQGNGYTF.

The chain joins TRBV10-3 to TRBJ2-2, with a weak D call TRBD2 (5 bases). The germline gives CDR1 ENHRY, CDR2 SYGVKD. The CDR3 is 14 amino acids. Trimming removed 9 bases at V and 7 bases at J, with 18 bases between. The CDR3 protein is CAIRPGNDGGELFF. CDR3 nucleotides: TGTGCCATAAGGCCGGGGAATGATGGCGGGGAGCTGTTTTTT.

The table lists this clone with a count of one. Here the CDR3 reads CASGPPGGGYTF. The CDR3 DNA reads as TGTGCTAGTGGTCCCCCGGGGGGTGGCTACACCTTC. This rearrangement joins TRBV12-5 to TRBJ1-2, with TRBD1 as a possible D gene (5 bases). V was cut by 5 bases and J by 7 bases, with 11 bases left in between. CDR3 length: 12 residues. Germline assignment: CDR1 LGHNT and CDR2 FRNRAP.

The chain links TRBV7-2 to TRBJ2-2; weak D call: TRBD1 (5 bases). Germline V gene lookup returns CDR1 SGHTA and CDR2 FQGNSA. The germline V and J ends were trimmed by 5 bases and 0 bases, with 19 bases remaining between them. This CDR3 has 18 residues. The chain's CDR3 is CASSDGWTGRANTGELFF. CDR3 in DNA: TGTGCCAGCAGCGACGGTTGGACGGGCAGGGCGAACACCGGGGAGCTGTTTTTT.

This clone appeared a single time. The genes are TRBV7-9 and TRBJ1-6; tentative D call: TRBD1 (5 bases). CDR3 length: 16 amino acids. The germline gives CDR1 SEHNR, CDR2 FQNEAQ (reference sequence). The V and J ends lost 1 base and 8 bases respectively, with 15 bases between them. The CDR3 DNA reads TGTGCCAGCAGCTTAGGTCAGGGAGGAAATTATTCACCCCTCCACTTT. The encoded protein is CASSLGQGGNYSPLHF.

The CDR3 DNA reads as TGCGCCAGCAGCCAATCATCACTAGCGGGGCAAGAGACCCAGTACTTC. Residues: CASSQSSLAGQETQYF. The chain employs TRBV4-3 and TRBJ2-5, with 10 bases lining up with TRBD2. J gave up 2 bases and V 2 bases, and 5 bases lay outside the gene matches. CDR1 is LGHNA, CDR2 YSLEER, per germline. The CDR3 has 16 residues.

The CDR3 bases are TGTGCCAGCAGCAATAGCGGGGGGGCTTCGAGGGAGCAGTACTTC. Its protein product is CASSNSGGASREQYF. The chain carries TRBV5-4 and TRBJ2-7; 11 bases are a match to TRBD2. The CDR3 runs 15 residues. Looked up from germline, CDR1 is SGHNT and CDR2 is YYREEE (reference sequence). The ends lost 4 bases at V and 7 bases at J; junction bases unmatched: 10.

This clone is a singleton in its sample. The gene calls are TRBV19 and TRBJ2-7; a possible D gene is TRBD1 (6 bases). There are 17 residues in the CDR3. CDR1 is LNHDA and CDR2 is SQIVND in the germline V gene (reference sequence). V was cut by 2 bases and J by 1 base, with 18 bases left in between. CDR3 residues: CASSIRGTSGPSYEQYF. CDR3 bases: TGTGCCAGTAGTATAAGGGGGACATCCGGGCCTTCCTACGAGCAGTACTTC.

The chain carries TRBV7-9 and TRBJ1-3; the D gene is possibly TRBD1 (6 bases). V lost 1 base and J 4 bases, leaving 8 bases between the germline ends. From germline, CDR1 is SEHNR and CDR2 FQNEAQ (reference sequence). The length of the CDR3 is 14 residues. The CDR3 DNA reads TGTGCCAGCAGCTTAGGGACAGTCGGAAACACCATATATTTT. Translation: CASSLGTVGNTIYF.

The DNA of the CDR3 is TGTGCCAGCAGTTTCTTTCGGACAGGGGGGATATTCAATCAGCCCCAGCATTTT. This gives the protein CASSFFRTGGIFNQPQHF. V usage is TRBV28 and J usage is TRBJ1-5; TRBD1 matches at 10 bases. The CDR3 totals 18 residues. In germline, CDR1 is MDHEN, CDR2 SYDVKM. The J segment lost 3 bases and the V segment lost 3 bases, leaving 11 bases of the junction unmatched.

V usage is TRBV9 and J usage is TRBJ2-1, with D perhaps matching TRBD1 (6 bases). This CDR3 contains 15 residues. Germline CDR1 is SGDLS and CDR2 is YYNGEE. Trimming pared 4 bases from V and 0 bases from J, leaving 11 bases between. The CDR3 loop is CASSSGVGSYNEQFF. CDR3 DNA: TGTGCCAGCAGCTCAGGGGTGGGCTCCTACAATGAGCAGTTCTTC.